This T cell receptor beta chain was documented in a study of T-cell memory formation after mild COVID-19. In the study overall: The two donors had largely donor-specific TCR clusters. Study-wide results and limits: Unconfirmed was the SARS-CoV-2 specificity of second-wave clones that peaked on day 37. In pre-infection memory, a portion of responding clones appeared, which suggested that cross-reactive memory joined.

Libraries for TCRalpha and TCRbeta carried sample barcodes and unique molecular identifiers via 5'RACE. TCRdb recomputed calls from the 5' RACE reads with MiXCR, one row per CDR3 protein. In the table there are 250,000 to 350,000 distinct CDR3 sequences, less than 20% of which are singletons. This clonotype appeared a few times. Its antigen remains unknown. This CDR3 comprises 14 residues. V was shortened by 2 bases and J by 3 bases, with 9 bases between the two germline ends. Germline V gives CDR1 MNHEY, CDR2 SVGEGT. The material sequenced was PBMCs or a T cell subset sorted from them (not recorded which). The receptor was isolated from a young man who had mild COVID-19 (a few samples of this study predate the infection). Cell type and time point are not known. The V gene is TRBV6-2 or TRBV6-3, the J gene TRBJ2-3; D is possibly TRBD2 (5 bases). The CDR3, as DNA: TGTGCCAGCAGTTACCCACGGACTACAGATACGCAGTATTTT. It yields the protein CASSYPRTTDTQYF.